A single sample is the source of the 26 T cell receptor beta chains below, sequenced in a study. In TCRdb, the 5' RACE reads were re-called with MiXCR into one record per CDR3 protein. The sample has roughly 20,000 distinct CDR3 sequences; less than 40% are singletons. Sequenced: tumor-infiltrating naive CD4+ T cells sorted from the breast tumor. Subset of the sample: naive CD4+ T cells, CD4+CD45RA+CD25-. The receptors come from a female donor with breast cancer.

CDR3 protein: CASSETGLNTEAFF. The CDR3, as DNA: TGTGCCAGCAGTGAAACAGGGCTGAACACTGAAGCTTTCTTT. The J gene is TRBJ1-1, the V gene TRBV12-3 or TRBV12-4; tentative D call: TRBD1 (6 bases). The V and J ends lost 5 bases and 0 bases respectively, with 10 bases between them. The CDR3 is 14 amino acids.

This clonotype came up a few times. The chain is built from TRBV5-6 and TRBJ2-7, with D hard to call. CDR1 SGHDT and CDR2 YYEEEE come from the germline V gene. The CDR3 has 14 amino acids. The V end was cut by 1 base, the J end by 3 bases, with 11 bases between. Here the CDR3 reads CASSLLDSNYEQYF. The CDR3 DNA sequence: TGTGCCAGCAGCTTGCTTGACTCAAACTACGAGCAGTACTTC.

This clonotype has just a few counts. In DNA, the CDR3 is TGTGCCAGCAGCCTACTGGGACAGGGTCCAGAGACCCAGTACTTC. It translates to CASSLLGQGPETQYF. The V and J genes are TRBV7-3 and TRBJ2-5; TRBD1 matches at 9 bases. V was clipped by 5 bases and J by 4 bases; unmatched bases: 8. The CDR3 runs 15 residues. Germline CDR1 and CDR2: SGHTA and FQGTGA.

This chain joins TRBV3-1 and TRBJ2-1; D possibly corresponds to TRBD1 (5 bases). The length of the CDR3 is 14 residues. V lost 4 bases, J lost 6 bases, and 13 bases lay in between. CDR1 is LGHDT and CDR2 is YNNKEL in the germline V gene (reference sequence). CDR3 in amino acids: CASSLGARGNEQFF. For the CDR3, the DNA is TGTGCCAGCAGCCTCGGCGCTAGGGGCAATGAGCAGTTCTTC.

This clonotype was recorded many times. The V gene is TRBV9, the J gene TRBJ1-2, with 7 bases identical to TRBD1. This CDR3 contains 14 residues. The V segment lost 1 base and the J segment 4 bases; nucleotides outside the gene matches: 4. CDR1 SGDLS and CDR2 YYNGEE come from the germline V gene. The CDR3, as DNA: TGTGCCAGCAGCGTACCCGGGACAGCCTATGGCTACACCTTC. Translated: CASSVPGTAYGYTF.

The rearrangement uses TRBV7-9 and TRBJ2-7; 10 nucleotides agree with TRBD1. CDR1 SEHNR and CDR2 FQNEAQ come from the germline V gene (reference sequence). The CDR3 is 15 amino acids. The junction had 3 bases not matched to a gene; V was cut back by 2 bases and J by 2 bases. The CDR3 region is CASSLPGQGPYEQYF. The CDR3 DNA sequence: TGTGCCAGCAGCTTACCGGGACAGGGGCCCTACGAGCAGTACTTC.

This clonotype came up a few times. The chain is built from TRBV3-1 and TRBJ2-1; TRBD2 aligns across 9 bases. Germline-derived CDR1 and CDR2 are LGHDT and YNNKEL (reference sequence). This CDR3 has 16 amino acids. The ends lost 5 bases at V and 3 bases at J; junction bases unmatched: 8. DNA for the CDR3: TGTGCCAGCAGCGACACTACTAGCGGGTTCTACAATGAGCAGTTCTTC. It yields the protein CASSDTTSGFYNEQFF.

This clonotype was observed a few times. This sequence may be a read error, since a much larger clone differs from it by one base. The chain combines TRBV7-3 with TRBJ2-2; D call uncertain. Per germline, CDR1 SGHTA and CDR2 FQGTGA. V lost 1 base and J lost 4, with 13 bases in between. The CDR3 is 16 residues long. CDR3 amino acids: CASSLNRGASTGELFF. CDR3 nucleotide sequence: TGTGCCAGCAGCTTAAACCGCGGAGCGAGCACCGGGGAGCTGTTTTTT.

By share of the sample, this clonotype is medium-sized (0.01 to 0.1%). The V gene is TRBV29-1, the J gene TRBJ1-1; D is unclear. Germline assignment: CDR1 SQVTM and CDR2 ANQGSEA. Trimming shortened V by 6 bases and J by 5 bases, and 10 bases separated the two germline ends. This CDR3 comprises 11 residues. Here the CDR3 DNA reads TGCAGCGTGTTCCTCTTGACTGAAGCTTTCTTT. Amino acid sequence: CSVFLLTEAFF.

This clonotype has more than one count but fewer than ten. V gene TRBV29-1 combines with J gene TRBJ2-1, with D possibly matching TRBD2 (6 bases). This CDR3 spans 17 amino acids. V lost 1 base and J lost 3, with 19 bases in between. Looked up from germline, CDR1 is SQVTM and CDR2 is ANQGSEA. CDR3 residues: CSVEGGGGRKYYNEQFF. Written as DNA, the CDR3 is TGCAGCGTTGAAGGGGGTGGGGGGAGGAAATACTACAATGAGCAGTTCTTC.

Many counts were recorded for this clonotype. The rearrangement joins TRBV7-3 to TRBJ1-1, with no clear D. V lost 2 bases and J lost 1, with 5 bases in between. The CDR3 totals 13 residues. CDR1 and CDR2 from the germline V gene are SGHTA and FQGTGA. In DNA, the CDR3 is TGTGCCAGCAGCTTACACAAGAACACTGAAGCTTTCTTT. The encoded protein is CASSLHKNTEAFF. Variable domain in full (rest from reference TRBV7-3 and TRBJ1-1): GAGVSQTPSNKVTEKGKYVELRCDPISGHTALYWYRQSLGQGPEFLIYFQGTGAADDSGLPNDRFFAVRPEGSVSTLKIQRTERGDSAVYLCASSLHKNTEAFFGQGTRLTVV.

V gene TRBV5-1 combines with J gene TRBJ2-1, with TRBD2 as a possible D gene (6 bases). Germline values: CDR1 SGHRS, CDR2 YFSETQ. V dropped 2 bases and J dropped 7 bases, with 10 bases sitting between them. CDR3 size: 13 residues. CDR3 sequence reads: CASSLNGGNEQFF. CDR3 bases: TGCGCCAGCAGCTTAAACGGAGGGAATGAGCAGTTCTTC.

In DNA form, the CDR3 reads TGTGCCAGCAGTGCTCGGGACAGGCCTGATCAGCCCCAGCATTTT. Translation: CASSARDRPDQPQHF. This chain joins TRBV12-3 or TRBV12-4 and TRBJ1-5, with 8 bases lining up with TRBD1. The CDR3 totals 15 residues. Germline trimming cut 5 bases from V and 5 bases from J; bases unmatched to any gene: 8.

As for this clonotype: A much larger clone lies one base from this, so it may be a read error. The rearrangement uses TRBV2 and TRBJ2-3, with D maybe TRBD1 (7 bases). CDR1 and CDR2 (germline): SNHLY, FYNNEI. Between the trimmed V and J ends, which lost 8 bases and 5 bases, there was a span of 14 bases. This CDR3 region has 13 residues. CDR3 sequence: CASGRQGGDTQYF. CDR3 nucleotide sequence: TGTGCCAGCGGTAGACAGGGAGGAGATACGCAGTATTTT.

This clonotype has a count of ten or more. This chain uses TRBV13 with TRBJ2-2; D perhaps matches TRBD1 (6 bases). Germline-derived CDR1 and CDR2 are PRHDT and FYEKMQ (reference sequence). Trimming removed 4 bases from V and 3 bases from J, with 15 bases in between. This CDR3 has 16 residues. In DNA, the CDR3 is TGTGCCAGCAGCTCCTCCAGGGGAATCGACACCGGGGAGCTGTTTTTT. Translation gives CASSSSRGIDTGELFF. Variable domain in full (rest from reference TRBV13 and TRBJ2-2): AAGVIQSPRHLIKEKRETATLKCYPIPRHDTVYWYQQGPGQDPQFLISFYEKMQSDKGSIPDRFSAQQFSDYHSELNMSSLELGDSALYFCASSSSRGIDTGELFFGEGSRLTVL.

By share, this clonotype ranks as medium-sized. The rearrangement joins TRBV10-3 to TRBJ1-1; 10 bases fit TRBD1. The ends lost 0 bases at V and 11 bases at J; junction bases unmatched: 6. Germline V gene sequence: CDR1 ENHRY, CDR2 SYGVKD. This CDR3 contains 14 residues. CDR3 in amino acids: CAISESAGQGKAFF. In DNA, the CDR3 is TGTGCCATCAGTGAGTCGGCGGGACAGGGGAAGGCTTTCTTT.

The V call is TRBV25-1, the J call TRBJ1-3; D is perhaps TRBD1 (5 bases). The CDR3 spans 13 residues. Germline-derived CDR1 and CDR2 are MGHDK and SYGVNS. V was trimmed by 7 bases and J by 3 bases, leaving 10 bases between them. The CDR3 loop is CASTSGFGNTIYF. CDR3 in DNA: TGTGCCAGCACCTCAGGGTTTGGAAACACCATATATTTT.

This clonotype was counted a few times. The CDR3 spells CASSKDGRCRGSSYEQYF. The CDR3 nucleotides are TGTGCCAGCAGCAAAGATGGTCGTTGTAGGGGGAGCTCCTACGAGCAGTACTTC. The chain employs TRBV21-1 and TRBJ2-7. TRBV21-1 is tagged as a pseudogene. The CDR3 loop spans 18 amino acids.

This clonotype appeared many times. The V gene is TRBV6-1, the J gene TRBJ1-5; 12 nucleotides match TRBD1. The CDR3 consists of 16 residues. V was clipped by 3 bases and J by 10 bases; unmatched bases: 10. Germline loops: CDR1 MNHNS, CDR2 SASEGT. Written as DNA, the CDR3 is TGTGCCAGCAGTGACCCGGTAGGGACAGGGGGCCAACCCCAGCATTTT. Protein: CASSDPVGTGGQPQHF.

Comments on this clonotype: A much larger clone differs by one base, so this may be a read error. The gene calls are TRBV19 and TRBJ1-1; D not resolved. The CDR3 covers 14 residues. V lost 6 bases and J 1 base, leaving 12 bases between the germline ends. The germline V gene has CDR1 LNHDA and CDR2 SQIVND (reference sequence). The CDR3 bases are TGTGCCAGTAGCCCCCACAGTCGGAACACTGAAGCTTTCTTT. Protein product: CASSPHSRNTEAFF.

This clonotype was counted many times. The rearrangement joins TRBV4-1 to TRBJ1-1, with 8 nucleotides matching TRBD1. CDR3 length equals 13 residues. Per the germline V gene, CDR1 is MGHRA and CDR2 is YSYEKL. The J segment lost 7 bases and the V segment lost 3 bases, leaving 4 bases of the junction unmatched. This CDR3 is CASSQEDRDEAFF. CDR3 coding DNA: TGCGCCAGCAGCCAGGAGGACAGGGATGAAGCTTTCTTT.

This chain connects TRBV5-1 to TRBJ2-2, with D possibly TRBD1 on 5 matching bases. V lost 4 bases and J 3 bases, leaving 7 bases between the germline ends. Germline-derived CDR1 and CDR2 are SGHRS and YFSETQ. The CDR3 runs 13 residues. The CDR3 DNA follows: TGCGCCAGCAGCCTACAGGACACCGGGGAGCTGTTTTTT. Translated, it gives CASSLQDTGELFF.

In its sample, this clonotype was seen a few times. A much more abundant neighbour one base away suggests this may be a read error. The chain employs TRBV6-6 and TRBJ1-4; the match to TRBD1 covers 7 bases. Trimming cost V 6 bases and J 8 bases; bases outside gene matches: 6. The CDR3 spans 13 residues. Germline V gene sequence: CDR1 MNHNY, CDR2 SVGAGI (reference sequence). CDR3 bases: TGTGCCAGCAGGACAGGGAGGGTGGAAAAACTGTTTTTT. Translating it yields CASRTGRVEKLFF.

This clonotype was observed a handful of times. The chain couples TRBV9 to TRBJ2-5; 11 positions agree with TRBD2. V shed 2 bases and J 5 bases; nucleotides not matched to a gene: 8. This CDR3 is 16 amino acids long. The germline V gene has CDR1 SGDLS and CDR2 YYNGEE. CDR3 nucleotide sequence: TGTGCCAGCAGCGTCGGGACTAGCGGCTCTGGGGAGACCCAGTACTTC. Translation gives CASSVGTSGSGETQYF.

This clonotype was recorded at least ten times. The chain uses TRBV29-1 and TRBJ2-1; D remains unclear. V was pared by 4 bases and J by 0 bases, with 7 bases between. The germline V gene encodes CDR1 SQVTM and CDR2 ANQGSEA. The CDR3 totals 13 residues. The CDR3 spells CSVVLYSYNEQFF. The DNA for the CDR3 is TGCAGCGTTGTACTGTACTCCTACAATGAGCAGTTCTTC.

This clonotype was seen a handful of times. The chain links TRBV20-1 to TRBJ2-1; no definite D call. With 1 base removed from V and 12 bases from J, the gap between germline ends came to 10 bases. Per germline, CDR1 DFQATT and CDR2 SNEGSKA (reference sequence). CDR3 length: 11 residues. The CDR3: CSARGGGWQFF. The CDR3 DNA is TGCAGTGCTAGAGGGGGTGGGTGGCAGTTCTTC.